This T cell receptor beta chain was recovered during a study of long-term antiretroviral therapy in people with HIV. Per donor, at least one pre-ART and at least two post-ART PBMC samples were obtained. Before they underwent DNA extraction, samples held roughly 0.95-10 million cryopreserved PBMC. The trim removed 7 bases at V and 7 bases at J, leaving 12 bases unmatched. The V gene's germline CDR1 is SGHRS and CDR2 YFSETQ. This CDR3 has 14 residues. A v3.0 immunoSEQ assay was performed at survey level. Sequencing was performed with immunoSEQ multiplex PCR; in TCRdb, only in-frame clones are kept and a portion is missing. The data hold about 21,000 clones, with 88% observed a single time.

This material consisted of unsorted PBMCs, taken 2.3 years after starting antiretroviral therapy. The chain employs TRBV5-1 and TRBJ1-2; TRBD1 matches at 8 bases. This sequence was found in a man aged 55-75 years with HIV. The CDR3 bases are TGCGCCAGCGGATCTGACAGGGGAGAAGGTGGCTACACCTTC. Protein: CASGSDRGEGGYTF.